The present T cell receptor (beta chain) was sequenced within a study of cytotoxic CD8 clonotypes in ibrutinib-treated CLL. Data came from immunoSEQ multiplex PCR; TCRdb stores just in-frame clones and leaves some out. The sample has about 57,000 clones, 55% to 65% seen once; the top ten hold about a fifth. V shed 2 bases, J shed 8 bases, and the junction held 8 bases outside the gene matches. The CDR3 covers 15 residues. CDR1 and CDR2 (germline): MNHNS, SASEGT. The chain joins TRBV6-1 to TRBJ1-4, with TRBD1 identical over 7 bases. The sample consisted of PBMCs, taken after 24 months of ibrutinib treatment. This receptor was obtained from a human donor with chronic lymphocytic leukemia. The CDR3 DNA reads as TGTGCCAGCAGTGAAAACAGGGGTTGGGAGGAAAAACTGTTTTTT. Amino acid sequence: CASSENRGWEEKLFF.